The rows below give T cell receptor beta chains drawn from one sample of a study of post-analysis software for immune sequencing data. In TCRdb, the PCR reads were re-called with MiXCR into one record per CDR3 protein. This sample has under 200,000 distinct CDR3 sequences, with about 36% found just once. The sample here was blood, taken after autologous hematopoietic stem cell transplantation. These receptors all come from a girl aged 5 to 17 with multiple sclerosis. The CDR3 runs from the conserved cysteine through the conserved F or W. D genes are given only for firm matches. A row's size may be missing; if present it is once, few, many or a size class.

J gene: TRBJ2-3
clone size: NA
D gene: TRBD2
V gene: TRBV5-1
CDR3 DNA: TGCGCCAGCACCCCTTTAGCGGGAGGTAGCACAGATACGCAGTATTTT
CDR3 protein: CASTPLAGGSTDTQYF

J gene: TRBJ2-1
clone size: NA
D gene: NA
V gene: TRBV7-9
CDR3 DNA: TGTGCCAGCAGCTCCCCCGGGGTTAACAAGCAGTTCTTC
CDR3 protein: CASSSPGVNKQFF

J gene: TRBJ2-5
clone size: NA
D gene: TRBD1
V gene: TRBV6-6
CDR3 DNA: TGTGCCAGCAGCAATACACAGGGGGACCAAGAGACCCAGTACTTC
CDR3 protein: CASSNTQGDQETQYF

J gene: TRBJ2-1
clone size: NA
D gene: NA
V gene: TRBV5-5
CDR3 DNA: TGTGCCAGCAGCCCGTATCGATCTCGCAATGAGCAGTTCTTC
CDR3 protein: CASSPYRSRNEQFF

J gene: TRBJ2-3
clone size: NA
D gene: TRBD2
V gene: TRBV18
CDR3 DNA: TGTGCCAGCTCACCGGGACTAGCGGGAGGGCCGATGGAAACAGATACGCAGTATTTT
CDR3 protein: CASSPGLAGGPMETDTQYF

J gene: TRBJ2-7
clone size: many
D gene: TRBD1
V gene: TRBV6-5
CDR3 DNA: TGTGCCAGCAGAGGACAGGGGAGCTTGGGCGAGCAGTACTTC
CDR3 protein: CASRGQGSLGEQYF

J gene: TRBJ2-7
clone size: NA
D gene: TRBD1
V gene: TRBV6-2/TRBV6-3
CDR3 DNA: TGTGCCAGCAGTATAGCCGGGACAGGGGCCTACAATGAGCAGTACTTC
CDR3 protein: CASSIAGTGAYNEQYF

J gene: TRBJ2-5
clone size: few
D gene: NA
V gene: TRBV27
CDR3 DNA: TGTGCCAGCAGTTTAAGGGCGGGACTCCAAGAGACCCAGTACTTC
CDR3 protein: CASSLRAGLQETQYF

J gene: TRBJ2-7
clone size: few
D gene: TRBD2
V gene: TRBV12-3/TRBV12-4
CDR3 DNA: TGTGCCAGCAGGCGTACTAGCGGGAGCTCCTACGAGCAGTACTTC
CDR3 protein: CASRRTSGSSYEQYF

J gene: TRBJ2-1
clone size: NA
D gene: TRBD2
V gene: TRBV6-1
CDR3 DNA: TGTGCCAGCAGTGAACCAGCGGGATACAATGAGCAGTTCTTC
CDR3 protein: CASSEPAGYNEQFF

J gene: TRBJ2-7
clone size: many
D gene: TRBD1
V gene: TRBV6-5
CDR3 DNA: TGTGCCAGCAGTTACCCCCGGACAGGGGACGGCGAGCAGTACTTC
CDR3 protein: CASSYPRTGDGEQYF

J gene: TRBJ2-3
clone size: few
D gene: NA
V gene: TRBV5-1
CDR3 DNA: TGCGCCAGCAGCTTGTCATCAGATACGCAGTATTTT
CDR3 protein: CASSLSSDTQYF

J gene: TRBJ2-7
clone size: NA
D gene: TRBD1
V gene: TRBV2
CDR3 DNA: TGTGCCAGCACTCTGACAGGGGGCGGTTACGAGCAGTACTTC
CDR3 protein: CASTLTGGGYEQYF

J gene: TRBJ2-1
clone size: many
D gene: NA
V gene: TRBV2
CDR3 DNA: TGTGCCAGCGGAGGGACCACTCTATACAATGAGCAGTTCTTC
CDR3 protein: CASGGTTLYNEQFF

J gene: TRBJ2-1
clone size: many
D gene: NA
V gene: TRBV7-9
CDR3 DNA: TGTGCCAGCAGCTTAGAACCTAGCGCGGATGAGCAGTTCTTC
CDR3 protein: CASSLEPSADEQFF

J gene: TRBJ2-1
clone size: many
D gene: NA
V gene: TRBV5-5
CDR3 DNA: TGTGCCAGCAGCTTTCGCTGGCGGATCACCTCCTACAATGAGCAGTTCTTC
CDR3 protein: CASSFRWRITSYNEQFF

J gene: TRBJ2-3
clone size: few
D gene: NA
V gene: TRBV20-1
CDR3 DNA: TGCAGCATCCAGGGTATCAGCACAGATACGCAGTATTTT
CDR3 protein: CSIQGISTDTQYF

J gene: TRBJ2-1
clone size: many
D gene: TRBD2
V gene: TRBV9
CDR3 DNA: TGTGCCAGCAGCCGCACCGGCGGGACTAACAATGAGCAGTTCTTC
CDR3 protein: CASSRTGGTNNEQFF

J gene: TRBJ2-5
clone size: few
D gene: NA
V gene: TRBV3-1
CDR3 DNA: TGTGCCAGCAGCCAAGAATGGACAGATCAAGAGACCCAGTACTTC
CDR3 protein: CASSQEWTDQETQYF

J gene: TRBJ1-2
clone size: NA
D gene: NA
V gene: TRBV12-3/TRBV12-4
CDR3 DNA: TGTGCCAGCAGGTACACGGCGTCCGGCTACACCTTC
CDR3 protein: CASRYTASGYTF

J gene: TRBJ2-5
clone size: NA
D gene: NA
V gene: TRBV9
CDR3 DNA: TGTGCCAGCAGCGCCCGCGGGACACCCCAAGAGACCCAGTACTTC
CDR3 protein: CASSARGTPQETQYF

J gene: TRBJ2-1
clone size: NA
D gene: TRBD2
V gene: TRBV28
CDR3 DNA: TGTGCCAGCAATAGTCAGTCCGGGACTAGCGGGAGGGTAAGCTCCTACAATGAGCAGTTCTTC
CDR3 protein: CASNSQSGTSGRVSSYNEQFF

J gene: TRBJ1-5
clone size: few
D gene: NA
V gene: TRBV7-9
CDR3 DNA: TGTGCCAGCAGGATGGGCAATCAGCCCCAGCATTTT
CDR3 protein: CASRMGNQPQHF

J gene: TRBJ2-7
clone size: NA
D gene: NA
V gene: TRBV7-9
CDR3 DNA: TGTGCCAGCAGCTTTACAGCGGACGAGCAGTACTTC
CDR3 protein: CASSFTADEQYF

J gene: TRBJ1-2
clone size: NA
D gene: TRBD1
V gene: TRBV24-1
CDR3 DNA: TGTGTCACCAGTGATCGGACAGGGCGGAATGGCTACACCTTC
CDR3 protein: CVTSDRTGRNGYTF

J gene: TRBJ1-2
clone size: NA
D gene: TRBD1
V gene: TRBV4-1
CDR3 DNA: TGCGCCAGCAGCCAAGTAGCACAGGGGATCTATGGCTACACCTTC
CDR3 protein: CASSQVAQGIYGYTF

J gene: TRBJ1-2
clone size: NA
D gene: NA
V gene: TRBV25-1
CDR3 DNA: TGTGCCAGCAGTGAATATGGGGATGGCTACACCTTC
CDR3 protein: CASSEYGDGYTF

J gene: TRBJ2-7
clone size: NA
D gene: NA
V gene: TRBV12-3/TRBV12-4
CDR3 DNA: TGTGCCAGATGGCGAGGCGGGTCCAGCTCCTACGAGCAGTACTTC
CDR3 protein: CARWRGGSSSYEQYF

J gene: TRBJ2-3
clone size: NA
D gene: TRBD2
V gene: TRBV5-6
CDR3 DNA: TGTGCCAGCATCCAGGTTGCGGGGGTGAGCACAGATACGCAGTATTTT
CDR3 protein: CASIQVAGVSTDTQYF

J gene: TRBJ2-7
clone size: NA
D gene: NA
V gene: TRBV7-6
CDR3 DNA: TGTGCCAGCAGCTTAGCGCCGGGCGGGGTACGGTACGAGCAGTACTTC
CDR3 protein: CASSLAPGGVRYEQYF

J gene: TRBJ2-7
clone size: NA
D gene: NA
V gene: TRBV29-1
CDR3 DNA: TGCAGCGTGACTGTACTCGGCCCCACCACCTACGAGCAGTACTTC
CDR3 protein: CSVTVLGPTTYEQYF

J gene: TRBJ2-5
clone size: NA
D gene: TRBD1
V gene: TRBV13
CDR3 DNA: TGTGCCAGCAGGCCGACAGGGGGGGAGACCCAGTACTTC
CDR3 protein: CASRPTGGETQYF

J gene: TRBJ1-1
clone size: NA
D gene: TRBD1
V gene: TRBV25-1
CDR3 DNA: TGTGCCAGCAGTACACCCCGGATCAGGGGGATCACTGAAGCTTTCTTT
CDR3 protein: CASSTPRIRGITEAFF

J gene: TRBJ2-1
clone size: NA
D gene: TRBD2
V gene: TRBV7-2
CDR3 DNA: TGTGCCAGCAGCTCAACTAGCGGACGCTCCTACAATGAGCAGTTCTTC
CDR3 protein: CASSSTSGRSYNEQFF

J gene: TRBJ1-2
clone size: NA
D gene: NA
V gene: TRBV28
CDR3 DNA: TGTGCCAGCAGTCCGCAGGGACCGAACTATGGCTACACCTTC
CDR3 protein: CASSPQGPNYGYTF

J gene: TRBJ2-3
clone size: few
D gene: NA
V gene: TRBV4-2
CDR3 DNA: TGTGCCAGCAGCCAAGATTGGTCAGGACGACCAGATACGCAGTATTTT
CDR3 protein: CASSQDWSGRPDTQYF

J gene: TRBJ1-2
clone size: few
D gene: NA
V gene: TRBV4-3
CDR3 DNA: TGCGCCAGCAGCCAAGAAAGGGACGGCTATGGCTACACCTTC
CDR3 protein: CASSQERDGYGYTF

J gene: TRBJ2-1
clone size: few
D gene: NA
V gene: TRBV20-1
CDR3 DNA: TGCAGTGCTTCCAATCCCCACACCCCCTACAATGAGCAGTTCTTC
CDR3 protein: CSASNPHTPYNEQFF

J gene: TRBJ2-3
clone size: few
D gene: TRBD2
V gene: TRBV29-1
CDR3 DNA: TGCAGCGCTACCAGCGGGAGCGGCACAGATACGCAGTATTTT
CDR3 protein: CSATSGSGTDTQYF

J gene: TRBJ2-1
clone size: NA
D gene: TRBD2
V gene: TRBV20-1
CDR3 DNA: TGCAGTGCCCGGGGGGGTGCGGGCAGGAGCTCCTACAATGAGCAGTTCTTC
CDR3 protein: CSARGGAGRSSYNEQFF

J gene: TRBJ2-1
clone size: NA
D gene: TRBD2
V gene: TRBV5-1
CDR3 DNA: TGCGCCAGCGAGCGTACCGGGACTAGTAATAATGAGCAGTTCTTC
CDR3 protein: CASERTGTSNNEQFF